These T cell receptor beta chains were read from a single sample in a study of spatial heterogeneity in lung cancer. TCRdb passed the 5' RACE reads through MiXCR, listing each CDR3 protein once. Among some 7,800 distinct CDR3 sequences, about an eighth were seen once, and the ten largest hold approximately 11%. The starting material was lung tumor tissue, obtained at surgery. The source of these receptors is a male donor with early-stage non-small cell lung cancer. Each CDR3 is given with its conserved first and last residue. The order of the fields is clone size, D gene, J gene, V gene, CDR3 DNA, CDR3 protein. The D gene is left open where the match is weak. Only some rows state a clone size, as once, few, many or a class for expanded clones.

>many|-|TRBJ1-5|TRBV20-1
TGCAGTGCTAGATCCGGGCAGCCCCAGCATTTT
CSARSGQPQHF
>-|TRBD1|TRBJ1-6|TRBV6-5
TGTGCCAGCAGTCTGGACGGGACAGGGGTTAATTCACCCCTCCACTTT
CASSLDGTGVNSPLHF
>-|-|TRBJ2-4|TRBV3-1
TGTGCCAGCAGCCGGGCCCTCCGGTACATTCAGTACTTC
CASSRALRYIQYF
>many|TRBD1|TRBJ2-7|TRBV9
TGTGCCAGCAGCGCTGGGACAGGATGGTACGAGCAGTACTTC
CASSAGTGWYEQYF
>many|-|TRBJ1-5|TRBV20-1
TGCAGTGCTAGGGCCGGAACGAATCAGCCCCAGCATTTT
CSARAGTNQPQHF
>-|-|TRBJ2-5|TRBV11-3
TGTGCCAGCAGCTCGGATCCCGGGACAAACCAAGAGACCCAGTACTTC
CASSSDPGTNQETQYF
>many|TRBD1|TRBJ2-5|TRBV20-1
TGCAGTGCCCCCAAACAGGGGGCGCGTGAGACCCAGTACTTC
CSAPKQGARETQYF
>many|TRBD1|TRBJ2-3|TRBV5-6
TGTGCCAGCAGCTTGGTTGAGGGACAGGGCGCCCTCACGCAGTATTTT
CASSLVEGQGALTQYF
>medium-sized|TRBD2|TRBJ2-3|TRBV7-8
TGTGCCAGCAGCTTAGTCGGTAGCGGGAGATACCGCACAGATACGCAGTATTTT
CASSLVGSGRYRTDTQYF
>medium-sized|-|TRBJ2-2|TRBV4-3
TGCGCCAGCAGCCAAGATTACAGGGTTACCGGGGAGCTGTTTTTT
CASSQDYRVTGELFF
>medium-sized|-|TRBJ1-2|TRBV20-1
TGCAGTGCTAGAGATCACGGGGGGCACTATGGCTACACCTTC
CSARDHGGHYGYTF
>many|-|TRBJ2-3|TRBV20-1
TGCAGTGCTAGAGATGGTTCTCAGACAGGGAGGGGCACAGATACGCAGTATTTT
CSARDGSQTGRGTDTQYF
>many|TRBD1|TRBJ1-1|TRBV7-6
TGTGCCAGCAGCCTGGGGACAGCACCTTCTGAAGCTTTCTTT
CASSLGTAPSEAFF
>-|TRBD1|TRBJ2-3|TRBV6-5
TGTGCCAGCAGTACCACAGGGGGTACGCAGTATTTT
CASSTTGGTQYF
>many|-|TRBJ2-1|TRBV28
TGTGCCACTGCAACGGAGGGGAGGTACAATGAGCAGTTCTTC
CATATEGRYNEQFF
>many|TRBD1|TRBJ1-2|TRBV20-1
TGCAGTGCTGGACAGGGGTTTGACTATGGCTACACCTTC
CSAGQGFDYGYTF
>medium-sized|-|TRBJ1-6|TRBV20-1
TGCAGTGCTAGAGATTTTACAGATCCTTATAATTCACCCCTCCACTTT
CSARDFTDPYNSPLHF
>many|-|TRBJ1-1|TRBV4-1
TGCGCCAGCAGCCAAGGGGCGGCAGGGGTAACTAGCGGCACTGAAGCTTTCTTT
CASSQGAAGVTSGTEAFF
>many|TRBD1|TRBJ2-7|TRBV3-1
TGTGCCAGCAGCCAAGATCTTTCAAGTGGGACAGGACCCTCAAAGCAGTACTTC
CASSQDLSSGTGPSKQYF
>many|TRBD2|TRBJ2-1|TRBV11-2
TGTGCCAGCAGCTTAGGGGACTACAACAATGAGCAGTTCTTC
CASSLGDYNNEQFF